This T cell receptor beta chain was recovered during a study of beta chain features in type 1 diabetes. General study points: In every one of the four CD4+ subsets, TCRB CDR3s were moderately but significantly shorter in Type 1 diabetes patients.

Investigators reverse transcribed all isolated RNA, so they sequenced expressed TCRB transcripts. The data were produced by immunoSEQ multiplex PCR, yet TCRdb's version contains in-frame clones alone and is incomplete. This table holds roughly 500,000 clones, over 25% found once. The CDR3 sequence is 15 residues long. The germline V and J ends were trimmed by 5 bases and 3 bases, with 14 bases remaining between them. Germline V gene data show CDR1 as MNHEY and CDR2 as SMNVEV (reference sequence). Note on this clone: Antigen: not known.

V and J are TRBV27 and TRBJ2-4; D is unclear. Sequenced material: naive CD4+ T cells from blood. This TCR derives from a young man in good health. CDR3 region: CASSSWGGDKNIQYF. The CDR3 nucleotides are TGTGCCAGCAGTAGCTGGGGTGGTGACAAAAACATTCAGTACTTC.